This T cell receptor beta chain stems from a study of blood T cell repertoires in COVID-19. For the study at large: The United States, Italy and Spain provided the acute and convalescent COVID-19 samples. From T cells, B-cell-depleted T cells, or PBMCs came the material, which was cDNA or gDNA.

Authors' data handling: The assay estimated nucleated cells by amplifying reference gene primers. Clones were read by immunoSEQ multiplex PCR, and TCRdb kept only the in-frame ones, dropping some. That table furnishes V, J and clone size, whereas the DNA furnished D and trimming. The repertoire has some 150,000 clones, 88% of them found once; the top ten carry 2.3%. This clone was picked up one time. This CDR3 contains 16 residues. V dropped 6 bases and J dropped 0 bases, with 15 bases sitting between them. Per the germline V gene, CDR1 is MNHEY and CDR2 is SMNVEV (reference sequence). The clonotype comes from a human donor in a cohort sampled during active COVID-19. This chain uses TRBV27 with TRBJ2-4; D is ambiguous. Sequenced material: peripheral blood. For the CDR3, the DNA is TGTGCCAGCAGCACGCAGCTGAGACTAGCCAAAAACATTCAGTACTTC. Translation: CASSTQLRLAKNIQYF.